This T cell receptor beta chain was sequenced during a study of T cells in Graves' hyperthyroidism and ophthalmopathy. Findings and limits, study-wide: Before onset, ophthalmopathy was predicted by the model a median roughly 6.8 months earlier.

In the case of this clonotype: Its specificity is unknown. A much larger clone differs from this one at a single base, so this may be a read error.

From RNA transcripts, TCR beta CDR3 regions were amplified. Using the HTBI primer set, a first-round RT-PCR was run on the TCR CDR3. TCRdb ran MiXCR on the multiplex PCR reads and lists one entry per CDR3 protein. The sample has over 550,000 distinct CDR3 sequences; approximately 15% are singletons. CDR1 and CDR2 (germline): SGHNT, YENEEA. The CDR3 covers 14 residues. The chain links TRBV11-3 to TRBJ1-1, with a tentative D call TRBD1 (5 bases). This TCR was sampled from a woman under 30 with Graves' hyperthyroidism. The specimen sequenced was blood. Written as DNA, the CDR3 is TGTGCCGGCAGCTTAGGGTCCAGGGTCACTGAAGCTTTCTTT. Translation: CAGSLGSRVTEAFF.